This passage covers 7 T cell receptor beta chains from one sample sequenced in a study of cytomegalovirus exposure and HLA in healthy donors. 60 Vbeta and 13 Jbeta primers were used in PCR. Profiled with immunoSEQ multiplex PCR; TCRdb holds only in-frame clones, not every one. The table lists some 190,000 clones, approximately 80% of them singletons. What was sequenced was PBMCs. These receptors originate from a woman in her thirties in good health and CMV-seropositive.

The genes are TRBV7-9 and TRBJ1-1, with D uncertain. CDR3 length equals 14 residues. V was clipped by 0 bases and J by 0 bases, with 5 bases between them. Germline V gene data show CDR1 as SEHNR and CDR2 as FQNEAQ (reference sequence). The CDR3 is CASSLARVNTEAFF. The CDR3 DNA is TGTGCCAGCAGCTTAGCACGGGTGAACACTGAAGCTTTCTTT.

The chain is built from TRBV7-2 and TRBJ2-1; D remains ambiguous. The germline V gene has CDR1 SGHTA and CDR2 FQGNSA. The V gene lost 10 bases and the J gene lost 1 base, with 5 bases spanning the gap. The CDR3 contains 11 residues. The CDR3 sequence: CATTSYNEQFF. In DNA, the CDR3 is TGTGCCACTACGTCCTACAATGAGCAGTTCTTC.

The chain links TRBV19 to TRBJ2-3; a weak D match, TRBD1 (5 bases). Germline values: CDR1 LNHDA, CDR2 SQIVND (reference sequence). This CDR3 comprises 16 residues. Trimming shortened V by 5 bases and J by 2 bases, and 17 bases separated the two germline ends. The CDR3 is CASSLLRGVNTDTQYF. Written as DNA, the CDR3 is TGTGCCAGTAGTCTCCTTAGGGGTGTTAACACAGATACGCAGTATTTT.

CDR3 nucleotide sequence: TGCGCCAGTAGGGAGGACAGGTCTTACAATGAGCAGTTCTTC. Its protein is CASREDRSYNEQFF. The chain uses TRBV5-1 and TRBJ2-1, with TRBD1 as a possible D gene (7 bases). V gave up 8 bases and J gave up 4 bases, with 16 bases separating them. Germline CDR1 SGHRS, CDR2 YFSETQ. CDR3 size: 14 residues.

This chain joins TRBV7-9 and TRBJ2-1; D may be TRBD2 (6 bases). Trimming pared 3 bases from V and 12 bases from J, leaving 6 bases between. CDR1 and CDR2 (germline): SEHNR, FQNEAQ (reference sequence). This CDR3 has 10 amino acids. Here the CDR3 reads CASSLEGQFF. In nucleotides, the CDR3 is TGTGCCAGCAGCTTGGAGGGGCAGTTCTTC.

This clone is a singleton in its sample. Within the sample, other DNA sequences also encode this same CDR3. CDR3 coding DNA: TGTGCCAGTAGTATAGCAGGCAGCTCCTACGAGCAGTACTTC. It specifies CASSIAGSSYEQYF. V gene TRBV19 combines with J gene TRBJ2-7, with D hard to call. From germline, CDR1 is LNHDA and CDR2 SQIVND (reference sequence). The V end was cut by 1 base, the J end by 0 bases, with 7 bases between. The CDR3 is 14 amino acids.

The V and J genes are TRBV5-1 and TRBJ2-2, with a tentative D call TRBD1 (6 bases). This CDR3 contains 13 residues. Germline V lookup: CDR1 SGHRS, CDR2 YFSETQ. Trimming removed 6 bases from V and 5 bases from J, with 11 bases in between. The CDR3 here is CASNDRTTGELFF. DNA for the CDR3: TGCGCCAGCAACGACAGGACGACCGGGGAGCTGTTTTTT.